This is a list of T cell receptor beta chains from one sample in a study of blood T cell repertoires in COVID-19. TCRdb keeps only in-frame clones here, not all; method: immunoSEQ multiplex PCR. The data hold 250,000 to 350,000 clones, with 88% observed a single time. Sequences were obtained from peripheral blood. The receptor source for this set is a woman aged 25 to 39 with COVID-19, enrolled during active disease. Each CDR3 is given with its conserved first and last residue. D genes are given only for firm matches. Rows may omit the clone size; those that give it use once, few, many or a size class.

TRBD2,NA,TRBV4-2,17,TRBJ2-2,TGTGCCAGCAGCCAAGATTGGCTAGCGGGAGGCACCGGGGAGCTGTTTTTT,CASSQDWLAGGTGELFF
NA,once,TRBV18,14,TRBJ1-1,TGTGCCAGCTCACGTCGGGTGGTGAACACTGAAGCTTTCTTT,CASSRRVVNTEAFF
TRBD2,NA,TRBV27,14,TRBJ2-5,TGTGCCAGCAGTTTACTAGCGGAGCAAGAGACCCAGTACTTC,CASSLLAEQETQYF
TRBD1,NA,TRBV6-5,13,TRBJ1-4,TGTGCCAGCAGAGGGGGGAACAGGGGAAAACTGTTTTTT,CASRGGNRGKLFF
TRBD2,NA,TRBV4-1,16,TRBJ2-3,TGCGCCAGCAGCCAAGGACTAGCGGGCCGCACAGATACGCAGTATTTT,CASSQGLAGRTDTQYF
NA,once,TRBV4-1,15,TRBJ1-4,TGCGCCAGCAGCCTCTGGACAACTGGTAATGAAAAACTGTTTTTT,CASSLWTTGNEKLFF
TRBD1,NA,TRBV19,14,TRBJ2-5,TGTGCCAGTAGGAGAAACAGGGGCGAAGAGACCCAGTACTTC,CASRRNRGEETQYF
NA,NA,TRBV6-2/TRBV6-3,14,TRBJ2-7,TGTGCCAGCAGTTACGCGGGGCCCTCCTACGAGCAGTACTTC,CASSYAGPSYEQYF
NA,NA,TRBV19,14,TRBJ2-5,TGTGCCAGTAACGGGGGGCGAGGCCAAGAGACCCAGTACTTC,CASNGGRGQETQYF
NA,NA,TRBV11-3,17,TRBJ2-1,TGTGCCAGCAGCTTAACCCCTGGACTACTAGCTAGTAATGAGCAGTTCTTC,CASSLTPGLLASNEQFF
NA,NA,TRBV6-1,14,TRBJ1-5,TGTGCCAGCAGTGAAAGGAGGTCTGGGCAGCCCCAGCATTTT,CASSERRSGQPQHF
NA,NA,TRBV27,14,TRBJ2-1,TGTGCCAGCCGACACAGGGAATTGGTCCATGAGCAGTTCTTC,CASRHRELVHEQFF
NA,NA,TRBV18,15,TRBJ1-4,TGTGCCAGCTCACAGTGGAGGGCCCTTAATGAAAAACTGTTTTTT,CASSQWRALNEKLFF
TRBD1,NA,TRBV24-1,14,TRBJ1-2,TGTGCCACCAGCTCGAGAGGACAGGGATATGGCTACACCTTC,CATSSRGQGYGYTF
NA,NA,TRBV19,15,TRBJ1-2,TGTGCCAGTAGTATAGAGGAGCAGGGAAACTATGGCTACACCTTC,CASSIEEQGNYGYTF
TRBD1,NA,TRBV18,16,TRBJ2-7,TGTGCCAGCTCACCAACTAAAGGGACAGCCTCCTACGAGCAGTACTTC,CASSPTKGTASYEQYF
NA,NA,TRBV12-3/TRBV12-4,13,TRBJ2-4,TGTGCCAGCACCCGGGTAGCCAAAAACATTCAGTACTTC,CASTRVAKNIQYF
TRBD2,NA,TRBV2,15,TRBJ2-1,TGTGCCAGCAGTAATTTTCGGGGACTAGGCAATGAGCAGTTCTTC,CASSNFRGLGNEQFF
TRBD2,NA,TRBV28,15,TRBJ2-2,TGTGCCAGCAGTCTAGCGGGAACTTTCACCGGGGAGCTGTTTTTT,CASSLAGTFTGELFF
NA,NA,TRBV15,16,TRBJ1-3,TGTGCCACCAGCAGAGATAACCCCCCAGCTGGAAACACCATATATTTT,CATSRDNPPAGNTIYF
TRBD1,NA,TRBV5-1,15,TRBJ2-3,TGCGCCAGCAGCTTGGACAGGGGTATCACAGATACGCAGTATTTT,CASSLDRGITDTQYF